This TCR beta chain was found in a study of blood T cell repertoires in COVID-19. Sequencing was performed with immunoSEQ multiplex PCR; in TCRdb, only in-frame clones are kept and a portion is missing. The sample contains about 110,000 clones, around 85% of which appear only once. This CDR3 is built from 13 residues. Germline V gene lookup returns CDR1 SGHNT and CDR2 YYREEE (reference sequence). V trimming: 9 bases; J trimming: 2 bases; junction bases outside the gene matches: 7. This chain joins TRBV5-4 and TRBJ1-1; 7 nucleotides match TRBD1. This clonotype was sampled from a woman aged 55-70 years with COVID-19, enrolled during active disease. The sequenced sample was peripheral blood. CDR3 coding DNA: TGTGCCAACTCAGGAGGGGGCAACACTGAAGCTTTCTTT. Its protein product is CANSGGGNTEAFF.